A selection of T cell receptor beta chains follows, all from one sample in a study of blood T cell repertoires in COVID-19. Only in-frame clones appear in the TCRdb table, and some are missing; sequencing was by immunoSEQ multiplex PCR. Of approximately 350,000 clones in the sample, approximately 90% were seen once. Sequencing used peripheral blood. All receptors come from a woman aged 18-35 years who had recovered from COVID-19. Both conserved end residues are part of each CDR3. The D gene is left open where the match is weak. A clone size is listed for some rows: how often the clone was seen (once, few, many), or a class if it is expanded.

CDR3 length: 17
J gene: TRBJ2-2
clone size: -
D gene: -
V gene: TRBV7-2
CDR3 protein: CASSPHPGRANTGELFF
CDR3 DNA: TGTGCCAGCAGCCCCCACCCGGGCAGGGCGAACACCGGGGAGCTGTTTTTT

CDR3 length: 20
J gene: TRBJ1-5
clone size: -
D gene: TRBD1
V gene: TRBV10-3
CDR3 protein: CAISESLRGPPNYSNQPQHF
CDR3 DNA: TGTGCCATCAGTGAGTCGCTGAGGGGGCCCCCCAATTATAGCAATCAGCCCCAGCATTTT

CDR3 length: 16
J gene: TRBJ2-1
clone size: -
D gene: -
V gene: TRBV20-1
CDR3 protein: CSASSNWGLALSEQFF
CDR3 DNA: TGCAGTGCTAGTAGTAATTGGGGGCTAGCCCTTAGTGAGCAGTTCTTC

CDR3 length: 15
J gene: TRBJ1-3
clone size: -
D gene: -
V gene: TRBV27
CDR3 protein: CASSLQGSSGNTIYF
CDR3 DNA: TGTGCCAGCAGTTTACAGGGGAGCTCTGGAAACACCATATATTTT

CDR3 length: 16
J gene: TRBJ2-1
clone size: -
D gene: TRBD2
V gene: TRBV7-6
CDR3 protein: CASSGGLAGGIDEQFF
CDR3 DNA: TGTGCCAGCAGCGGCGGACTAGCGGGAGGAATTGATGAGCAGTTCTTC

CDR3 length: 16
J gene: TRBJ2-2
clone size: -
D gene: TRBD2
V gene: TRBV12-5
CDR3 protein: CASGLSSGRDTGELFF
CDR3 DNA: TGTGCTAGTGGTTTGTCTAGCGGGAGAGACACCGGGGAGCTGTTTTTT

CDR3 length: 14
J gene: TRBJ2-3
clone size: once
D gene: TRBD1
V gene: TRBV9
CDR3 protein: CASSETGPANTQYF
CDR3 DNA: TGTGCCAGCAGCGAGACAGGGCCGGCGAATACGCAGTATTTT

CDR3 length: 13
J gene: TRBJ1-1
clone size: -
D gene: -
V gene: TRBV2
CDR3 protein: CASSDVRNTEAFF
CDR3 DNA: TGTGCCAGCAGTGATGTCCGGAACACTGAAGCTTTCTTT

CDR3 length: 16
J gene: TRBJ1-1
clone size: -
D gene: -
V gene: TRBV14
CDR3 protein: CASSPRTGLSVTEAFF
CDR3 DNA: TGTGCCAGCAGCCCCCGGACTGGCCTGTCGGTCACTGAAGCTTTCTTT

CDR3 length: 16
J gene: TRBJ2-1
clone size: -
D gene: -
V gene: TRBV11-3
CDR3 protein: CASSSSRGHPYNEQFF
CDR3 DNA: TGTGCCAGCAGCTCGAGCCGGGGACATCCCTACAATGAGCAGTTCTTC

CDR3 length: 15
J gene: TRBJ2-1
clone size: -
D gene: TRBD2
V gene: TRBV9
CDR3 protein: CASSVGTRLLDEQFF
CDR3 DNA: TGTGCCAGCAGCGTAGGGACTAGATTGTTGGATGAGCAGTTCTTC

CDR3 length: 16
J gene: TRBJ1-2
clone size: -
D gene: TRBD1
V gene: TRBV18
CDR3 protein: CASSPLGGGNVYGYTF
CDR3 DNA: TGTGCCAGCTCACCACTTGGAGGGGGCAATGTATATGGCTACACCTTC

CDR3 length: 18
J gene: TRBJ1-6
clone size: -
D gene: TRBD1
V gene: TRBV28
CDR3 protein: CASSDTGTGGSYNSPLHF
CDR3 DNA: TGTGCCAGCAGTGACACCGGGACAGGGGGCTCCTATAATTCACCCCTCCACTTT

CDR3 length: 13
J gene: TRBJ1-2
clone size: -
D gene: -
V gene: TRBV6-1
CDR3 protein: CASSEDILYGYTF
CDR3 DNA: TGTGCCAGCAGTGAAGATATCCTCTATGGCTACACCTTC

CDR3 length: 15
J gene: TRBJ2-1
clone size: -
D gene: -
V gene: TRBV24-1
CDR3 protein: CATSFRTAPNNEQFF
CDR3 DNA: TGTGCCACCAGTTTCCGGACAGCACCCAACAATGAGCAGTTCTTC

CDR3 length: 12
J gene: TRBJ1-2
clone size: -
D gene: -
V gene: TRBV5-6
CDR3 protein: CASSSSFYGYTF
CDR3 DNA: TGTGCCAGCAGCTCAAGCTTCTATGGCTACACCTTC

CDR3 length: 17
J gene: TRBJ2-1
clone size: -
D gene: TRBD2
V gene: TRBV11-2
CDR3 protein: CASSRLPGTSVGNEQFF
CDR3 DNA: TGTGCCAGCAGCCGACTCCCCGGGACTAGCGTCGGCAATGAGCAGTTCTTC

CDR3 length: 17
J gene: TRBJ1-3
clone size: -
D gene: -
V gene: TRBV11-2
CDR3 protein: CASSLRYRTGSGNTIYF
CDR3 DNA: TGTGCCAGCAGCTTACGATACAGAACAGGCTCTGGAAACACCATATATTTT

CDR3 length: 14
J gene: TRBJ2-1
clone size: -
D gene: TRBD2
V gene: TRBV5-1
CDR3 protein: CASSWTSASNEQFF
CDR3 DNA: TGCGCCAGCAGCTGGACTAGCGCTTCAAATGAGCAGTTCTTC

CDR3 length: 14
J gene: TRBJ1-2
clone size: few
D gene: -
V gene: TRBV4-3
CDR3 protein: CASSRGYGEDGYTF
CDR3 DNA: TGCGCCAGCAGCCGAGGGTACGGGGAGGATGGCTACACCTTC

CDR3 length: 14
J gene: TRBJ2-1
clone size: -
D gene: -
V gene: TRBV3-1/TRBV3-2
CDR3 protein: CASGSASSYNEQFF
CDR3 DNA: TGTGCCAGCGGGAGTGCGAGCTCCTACAATGAGCAGTTCTTC

CDR3 length: 15
J gene: TRBJ1-4
clone size: -
D gene: TRBD1
V gene: TRBV2
CDR3 protein: CASSDWGQGKEKLFF
CDR3 DNA: TGTGCCAGCAGTGACTGGGGACAGGGTAAAGAAAAACTGTTTTTT

CDR3 length: 14
J gene: TRBJ2-2
clone size: -
D gene: -
V gene: TRBV10-1
CDR3 protein: CASSDLEVPGELFF
CDR3 DNA: TGCGCCAGCAGTGATCTGGAGGTCCCCGGGGAGCTGTTTTTT

CDR3 length: 13
J gene: TRBJ1-3
clone size: -
D gene: -
V gene: TRBV11-2
CDR3 protein: CASSLWQTGLIYF
CDR3 DNA: TGTGCCAGCAGCTTATGGCAAACAGGGCTCATATATTTT

CDR3 length: 15
J gene: TRBJ1-2
clone size: -
D gene: -
V gene: TRBV7-2
CDR3 protein: CASSLGTVQFYGYTF
CDR3 DNA: TGTGCCAGCAGCTTAGGGACTGTCCAGTTCTATGGCTACACCTTC

CDR3 length: 14
J gene: TRBJ1-2
clone size: -
D gene: -
V gene: TRBV6-5
CDR3 protein: CASKAAGARDGYTF
CDR3 DNA: TGTGCCAGCAAGGCGGCGGGGGCAAGGGATGGCTACACCTTC

CDR3 length: 15
J gene: TRBJ1-5
clone size: -
D gene: -
V gene: TRBV6-4
CDR3 protein: CASTPAGGINQPQHF
CDR3 DNA: TGTGCCAGCACCCCCGCGGGGGGCATCAATCAGCCCCAGCATTTT

CDR3 length: 15
J gene: TRBJ1-3
clone size: -
D gene: -
V gene: TRBV6-2/TRBV6-3
CDR3 protein: CASTPRPYSGNTIYF
CDR3 DNA: TGTGCCAGCACCCCGCGCCCTTACTCTGGAAACACCATATATTTT

CDR3 length: 18
J gene: TRBJ1-3
clone size: -
D gene: TRBD1
V gene: TRBV4-1
CDR3 protein: CASSSRKGQSLSGNTIYF
CDR3 DNA: TGCGCCAGCAGCTCTAGAAAGGGACAGAGCCTCTCTGGAAACACCATATATTTT